The 21 T cell receptor beta chains below all came from one sample that was sequenced in a study of blood T cells in healthy people across ages. The use of a sample-barcoded 5' primer and a J-beta primer mix characterized a second PCR of roughly 7 to 11 cycles. Each CDR3 protein is one row after TCRdb ran MiXCR on the 5' RACE reads. The table records some 1,500,000 distinct CDR3 sequences, roughly 43% of them present only once. The sequenced sample consisted of blood. The receptors were sampled from a woman under 30 in good health.

In this sample, this clonotype turned up a few times. The CDR3 bases are TGCAGTGCTATCCTGGGGGGAGATAATTCACCCCTCCACTTT. Its protein is CSAILGGDNSPLHF. V is TRBV20-1 and J is TRBJ1-6, with a weak D call TRBD1 (5 bases). CDR1 is DFQATT and CDR2 is SNEGSKA in the germline V gene (reference sequence). Trimming took 4 bases from V and 5 from J, leaving 12 bases between them. This CDR3 contains 14 residues.

This sequence joins TRBV6-1 and TRBJ2-3, with TRBD2 matching over 12 bases. V was clipped by 7 bases and J by 6 bases; unmatched bases: 8. The CDR3 runs 15 residues. Germline CDR1 MNHNS, CDR2 SASEGT. As DNA, the CDR3 is TGTGCCAGCATAGGACTAGCGGGGTCGGTCGATACGCAGTATTTT. Translation: CASIGLAGSVDTQYF.

The chain joins TRBV29-1 to TRBJ1-5; D remains unclear. The length of the CDR3 is 15 residues. The V end was cut by 4 bases, the J end by 2 bases, with 15 bases between. Germline loops: CDR1 SQVTM, CDR2 ANQGSEA. The CDR3 protein is CSVVTGNGRNQPQHF. Written as DNA, the CDR3 is TGCAGCGTTGTGACGGGAAATGGGCGCAATCAGCCCCAGCATTTT.

The rearrangement joins TRBV20-1 to TRBJ2-7; TRBD2 aligns across 9 bases. With the DNA end fitting TRBJ2-5 better, the J assignment may be wrong. The CDR3 covers 14 residues. Germline V gene sequence: CDR1 DFQATT, CDR2 SNEGSKA (reference sequence). The CDR3 here is CSARGLAGLETQYF. The CDR3 nucleotides are TGCAGTGCTAGAGGTCTAGCGGGGTTAGAGACCCAGTACTTC.

V gene TRBV20-1 combines with J gene TRBJ2-1; D might be TRBD1 (6 bases). CDR1 is DFQATT and CDR2 is SNEGSKA in the germline V gene (reference sequence). Trimming took off 6 bases at V and 8 bases at J, with 17 bases between the two ends. This CDR3 has 13 amino acids. The CDR3 region has the DNA TGCAGTGCCGCCTCATTACAGGGCTATGAGCAGTTCTTC. Encoded protein: CSAASLQGYEQFF.

The gene calls are TRBV2 and TRBJ2-7; D gene uncertain. Trimming cost V 4 bases and J 1 base, with 5 bases left between them. Germline V lookup: CDR1 SNHLY, CDR2 FYNNEI. This CDR3 has 12 residues. For the CDR3, the DNA is TGTGCCAGCAGTGCGGAATCCTACGAGCAGTACTTC. It codes for CASSAESYEQYF.

There are a few counts of this clonotype. Here the CDR3 DNA reads TGTGCCAGCAGCTTATGGCAGGGAAGTAATGAAAAACTGTTTTTT. It yields the protein CASSLWQGSNEKLFF. The chain is built from TRBV7-8 and TRBJ1-4; possible D gene TRBD1, 5 bases. This CDR3 contains 15 residues. The V gene lost 2 bases and the J gene lost 4 bases, with 11 bases spanning the gap. CDR1 and CDR2 from the germline V gene are SGHVS and FQNEAQ.

In its sample, this clonotype was seen a few times. This rearrangement joins TRBV7-2 to TRBJ2-1, with D possibly being TRBD2 (6 bases). The V end was cut by 5 bases, the J end by 8 bases, with 16 bases between. This CDR3 comprises 14 residues. CDR1 SGHTA and CDR2 FQGNSA come from the germline V gene. Here the CDR3 reads CASSALGTSDEQFF. In DNA, the CDR3 is TGTGCCAGCAGCGCACTAGGGACTTCCGATGAGCAGTTCTTC.

This clonotype was observed a handful of times. This chain uses TRBV6-5 with TRBJ2-7, with 7 bases matching TRBD1. J was trimmed by 4 bases and V by 6 bases; bases with no gene match: 9. The CDR3 contains 14 residues. Germline V lookup: CDR1 MNHEY, CDR2 SVGAGI. The CDR3 DNA is TGTGCCAGCAGAAAAAGGGACAGTTGGTACGAGCAGTACTTC. Amino acid sequence: CASRKRDSWYEQYF.

V and J are TRBV29-1 and TRBJ2-4, with 13 bases matching TRBD2. Near its end, the DNA agrees better with TRBJ2-7, so the J call may be wrong. The CDR3 runs to 13 residues. The germline V gene has CDR1 SQVTM and CDR2 ANQGSEA. For the CDR3, the DNA is TGCAGCGTAGAGGGGACTAGCGGGATCGAGCAGTACTTC. Its protein product is CSVEGTSGIEQYF.

CDR3 in DNA: TGCGCCAGCAGCCAAGTCTATGCCATAACCTCTGCCAACACCGGGGAGCTGTTTTTT. Translating gives CASSQVYAITSANTGELFF. The chain couples TRBV4-1 to TRBJ2-2; D is unresolved. CDR3 length: 19 residues. V gave up 1 base and J gave up 2 bases, with 20 bases separating them. Germline V gene sequence: CDR1 MGHRA, CDR2 YSYEKL.

The chain couples TRBV7-9 to TRBJ2-7; 8 bases line up with TRBD1. Germline loops: CDR1 SEHNR, CDR2 FQNEAQ (reference sequence). The CDR3 loop spans 17 amino acids. Germline trimming cut 5 bases from V and 2 bases from J; bases unmatched to any gene: 14. CDR3 protein: CASSDSRGQATTYEQYF. The CDR3 DNA follows: TGTGCCAGCAGCGATAGTAGGGGACAGGCCACTACCTACGAGCAGTACTTC.

This clonotype was counted only a few times. This chain connects TRBV6-5 to TRBJ2-7; D remains ambiguous. CDR3 length: 13 amino acids. Trimming stripped 6 bases from V and 3 bases from J, with 12 bases between. The V gene's germline CDR1 is MNHEY and CDR2 SVGAGI. The CDR3 here is CASRLGGDYEQYF. The CDR3 nucleotides read TGTGCCAGCAGACTGGGTGGGGACTACGAGCAGTACTTC.

This clonotype has only a few counts. The chain joins TRBV6-6 to TRBJ1-5; no clear D. The V end lost 6 bases, the J end lost 4 bases, and 7 bases lay between the germline ends. The CDR3 sequence is 12 residues long. Per the germline V gene, CDR1 is MNHNY and CDR2 is SVGAGI (reference sequence). The DNA of the CDR3 is TGTGCCAGCAGGATGCTGAATCAGCCCCAGCATTTT. Translating it yields CASRMLNQPQHF.

The V and J genes are TRBV19 and TRBJ1-2; D perhaps matches TRBD1 (6 bases). The CDR3 totals 14 residues. Trimming took 5 bases from V and 8 from J, leaving 18 bases between them. Germline assignment: CDR1 LNHDA and CDR2 SQIVND (reference sequence). The CDR3 reads CASSPAGQRNGYTF. For the CDR3, the DNA is TGTGCCAGTAGTCCCGCAGGACAGCGGAACGGCTACACCTTC. The full variable domain, completed using reference TRBV19 and TRBJ1-2, is DGGITQSPKYLFRKEGQNVTLSCEQNLNHDAMYWYRQDPGQGLRLIYYSQIVNDFQKGDIAEGYSVSREKKESFPLTVTSAQKNPTAFYLCASSPAGQRNGYTFGSGTRLTVV.

A remark on this clonotype: A junction end diverges from the germline sequence, so it may reflect a read error. CDR3 nucleotides: TGTGCCACCAGCGGAGATAGGAGGGGTAACTATGACTACACCTTC. It is translated as CATSGDRRGNYDYTF. The rearrangement links TRBV15 to TRBJ1-2; weak D call: TRBD1 (5 bases). The length of the CDR3 is 15 residues. Germline CDR1 is LNHNV and CDR2 is YYDKDF (reference sequence).

The rearrangement links TRBV20-1 to TRBJ1-1, with 9 bases that match TRBD1. The V and J ends lost 4 bases and 1 base, in that order; junction bases with no gene match: 1. The CDR3 is 13 residues long. From germline, CDR1 is DFQATT and CDR2 SNEGSKA (reference sequence). The CDR3 region is CSAMGQGNTEAFF. The CDR3 region has the DNA TGCAGTGCTATGGGACAGGGGAACACTGAAGCTTTCTTT.

As concerns this clonotype: One junction end does not reproduce the germline sequence, and a read error may be involved. CDR3 sequence reads: CASSRDSYNEQYF. CDR3 coding DNA: TGTGCTAGCAGCCGGGACAGCTACAATGAGCAGTACTTC. This sequence joins TRBV7-7 and TRBJ2-7; 7 bases match TRBD1. CDR1 is SSHAT and CDR2 is FNYEAQ in the germline V gene (reference sequence). The CDR3 sequence is 13 residues long.

This clonotype has a handful of counts. The chain is built from TRBV25-1 and TRBJ1-2, with 7 bases that match TRBD1. The germline gives CDR1 MGHDK, CDR2 SYGVNS. Unmatched junction bases numbered 9, after V lost 4 bases and J lost 4 bases. The CDR3 is 15 amino acids. Written as DNA, the CDR3 is TGTGCCAGCAGTGGCGACAGGGCTTACCCCTATGGCTACACCTTC. This gives the protein CASSGDRAYPYGYTF.

This chain connects TRBV7-2 to TRBJ2-1, with TRBD2 as a possible D gene (6 bases). CDR1 SGHTA and CDR2 FQGNSA come from the germline V gene. Trimming cost V 5 bases and J 13 bases, with 21 bases left between them. The length of the CDR3 is 14 residues. CDR3 DNA sequence: TGTGCCAGCAGCAAAGGACTGTCCCGGGAGACCCAGTTCTTC. Protein product: CASSKGLSRETQFF. Full variable domain (missing parts from reference TRBV7-2 and TRBJ2-1): GAGVSQSPSNKVTEKGKDVELRCDPISGHTALYWYRQSLGQGLEFLIYFQGNSAPDKSGLPSDRFSAERTGGSVSTLTIQRTQQEDSAVYLCASSKGLSRETQFFGPGTRLTVL.

This clonotype was counted between two and nine times. The rearrangement links TRBV12-3 or TRBV12-4 to TRBJ1-5, with 7 positions matching TRBD1. The V gene end was trimmed by 3 bases and the J gene end by 4 bases; junction bases not matched to a gene: 6. The CDR3 consists of 15 residues. The CDR3 DNA is TGTGCCAGCAGTTTGACAGGGATGGGGAATCAGCCCCAGCATTTT. Its translation is CASSLTGMGNQPQHF.